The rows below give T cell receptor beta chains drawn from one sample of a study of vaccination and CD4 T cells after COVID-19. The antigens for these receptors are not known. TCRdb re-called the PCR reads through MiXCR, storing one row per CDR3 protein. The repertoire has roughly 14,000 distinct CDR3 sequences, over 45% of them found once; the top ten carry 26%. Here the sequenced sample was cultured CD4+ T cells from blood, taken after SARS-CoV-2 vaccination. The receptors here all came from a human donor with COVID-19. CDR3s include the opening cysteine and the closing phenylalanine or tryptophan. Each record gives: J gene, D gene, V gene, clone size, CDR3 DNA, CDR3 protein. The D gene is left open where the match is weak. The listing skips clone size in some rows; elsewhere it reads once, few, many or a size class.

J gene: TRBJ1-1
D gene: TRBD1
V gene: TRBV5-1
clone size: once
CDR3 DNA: TGCGCCAGCAGCCCTGGGACAGGGGAGAGAACTGAAGCTTTCTTT
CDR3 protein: CASSPGTGERTEAFF

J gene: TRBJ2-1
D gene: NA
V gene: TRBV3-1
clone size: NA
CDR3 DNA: TGTGCCAGCAGCCAAAGAGAGGGGAATGAGCAGTTCTTC
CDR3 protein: CASSQREGNEQFF

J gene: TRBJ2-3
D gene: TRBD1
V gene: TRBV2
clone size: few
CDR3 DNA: TGTGCCAGCACCGGGACAGGGGTTTTGGATACGCAGTATTTT
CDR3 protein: CASTGTGVLDTQYF

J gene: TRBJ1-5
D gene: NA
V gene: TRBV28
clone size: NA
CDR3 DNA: TGTGCCACCCTCGTGGGGGAAGGATATAGCAATCAGCCCCAGCATTTT
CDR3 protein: CATLVGEGYSNQPQHF

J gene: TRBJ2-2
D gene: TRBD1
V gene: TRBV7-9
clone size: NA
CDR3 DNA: TGTGCCAGCAGCCTTGGACAGGGGACCACCGGGGAGCTGTTTTTT
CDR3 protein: CASSLGQGTTGELFF

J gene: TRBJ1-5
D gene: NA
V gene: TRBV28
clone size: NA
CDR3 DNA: TGTGCCAGCAGTTTAAGGCCAGGCTATAGCAATCAGCCCCAGCATTTT
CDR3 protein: CASSLRPGYSNQPQHF

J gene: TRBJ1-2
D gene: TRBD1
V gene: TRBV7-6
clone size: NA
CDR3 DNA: TGTGCCAGCAGCTTAGCGCTAGGGCAGGGGGGCGACGGCTACACCTTC
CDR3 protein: CASSLALGQGGDGYTF

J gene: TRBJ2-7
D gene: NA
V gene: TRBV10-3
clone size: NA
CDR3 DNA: TGTGCCATCAGTGACGACAGTTTTCAACAGTACTTC
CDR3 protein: CAISDDSFQQYF

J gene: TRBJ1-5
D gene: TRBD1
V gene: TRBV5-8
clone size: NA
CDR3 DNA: TGTGCCAGCAGCTTGGACAGGGGAAGGATAAATCAGCCCCAGCATTTT
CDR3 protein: CASSLDRGRINQPQHF

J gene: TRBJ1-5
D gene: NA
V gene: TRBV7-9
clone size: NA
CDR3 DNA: TGTGCCAGCAGCTTAGGGGGGGGAGATCAGCCCCAGCATTTT
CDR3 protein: CASSLGGGDQPQHF

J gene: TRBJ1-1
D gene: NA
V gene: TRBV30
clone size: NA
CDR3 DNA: TGTGCCTGGAGTATACAGGAAAACACTGAAGCTTTCTTT
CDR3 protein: CAWSIQENTEAFF

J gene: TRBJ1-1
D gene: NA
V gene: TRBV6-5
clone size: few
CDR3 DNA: TGTGCCAGCAGTTACCGTTCAACAGTGAACACTGAAGCTTTCTTT
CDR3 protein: CASSYRSTVNTEAFF

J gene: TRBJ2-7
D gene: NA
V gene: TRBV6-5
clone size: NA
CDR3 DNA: TGTGCCAGCAGTTACTCCACCCTAGGGGACGAGCAGTACTTC
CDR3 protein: CASSYSTLGDEQYF

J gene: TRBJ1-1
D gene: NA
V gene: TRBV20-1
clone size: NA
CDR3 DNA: TGCAGTGAAAGGAGGGGCGCGAGCGGAACTGAAGCTTTCTTT
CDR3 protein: CSERRGASGTEAFF

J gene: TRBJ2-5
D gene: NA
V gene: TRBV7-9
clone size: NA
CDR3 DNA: TGTGCCAGCAGCACGGGGGACAGCCCGCAAGAGACCCAGTACTTC
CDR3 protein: CASSTGDSPQETQYF

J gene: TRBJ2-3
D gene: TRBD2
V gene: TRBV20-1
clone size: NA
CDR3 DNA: TGCAGTGCCAAGACTAGCGCGGGGGATACGCAGTATTTT
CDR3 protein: CSAKTSAGDTQYF

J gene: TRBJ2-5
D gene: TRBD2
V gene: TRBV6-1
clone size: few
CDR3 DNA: TGTGCCGGGGGGGACGAGACCCAGTACTTC
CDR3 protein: CAGGDETQYF

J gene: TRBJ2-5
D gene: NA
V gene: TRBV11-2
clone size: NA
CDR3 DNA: TGTGCCAGCAGCTTAGCTGGGGGCGAGACCCAGTACTTC
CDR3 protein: CASSLAGGETQYF

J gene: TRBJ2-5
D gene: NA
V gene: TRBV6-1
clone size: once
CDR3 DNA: TGTGCCAGCAGTGAAGCGACACCTGTAATTCAAGAGACCCAGTACTTC
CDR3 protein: CASSEATPVIQETQYF

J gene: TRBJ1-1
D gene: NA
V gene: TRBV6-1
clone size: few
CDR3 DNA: TGTGCCAGCACCGACGGGAGTGCGAACACTGAAGCTTTCTTT
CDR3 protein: CASTDGSANTEAFF

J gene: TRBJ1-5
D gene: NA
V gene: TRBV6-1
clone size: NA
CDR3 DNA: TGTGCCAGCAGTGAAGGGTATCAGCCCCAGCATTTT
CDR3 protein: CASSEGYQPQHF

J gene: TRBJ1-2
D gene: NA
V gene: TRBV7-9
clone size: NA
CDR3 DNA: TGTGCCAGCAGTAATCCCGGACAGTCAACTCTATATGGCTACACCTTC
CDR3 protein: CASSNPGQSTLYGYTF

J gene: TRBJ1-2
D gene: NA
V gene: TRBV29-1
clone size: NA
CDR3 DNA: TGCAGCGCCCGGTTGCATACGAATATTCCTGGCTACACCTTC
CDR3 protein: CSARLHTNIPGYTF

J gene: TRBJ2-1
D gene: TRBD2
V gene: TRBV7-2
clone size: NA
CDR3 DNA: TGTGCCAGCAGCTTAGCTAGCGGGGGGGCCCAGGGGGAGCAGTTCTTC
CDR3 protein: CASSLASGGAQGEQFF

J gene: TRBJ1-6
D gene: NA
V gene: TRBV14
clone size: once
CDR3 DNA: TGTGCCAGCAGTCGGTCCCCCGATAATTCACCCCTCCACTTT
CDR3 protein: CASSRSPDNSPLHF

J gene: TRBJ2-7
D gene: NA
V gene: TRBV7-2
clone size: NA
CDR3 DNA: TGTGCCAGCAGCTTATCCCGCAGCTCCTACGAGCAGTACTTC
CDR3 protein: CASSLSRSSYEQYF

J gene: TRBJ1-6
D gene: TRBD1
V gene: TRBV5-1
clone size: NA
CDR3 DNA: TGCGCCAGCAGCGAAGATTACAGGGGAAATTCACCCCTCCACTTT
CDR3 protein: CASSEDYRGNSPLHF

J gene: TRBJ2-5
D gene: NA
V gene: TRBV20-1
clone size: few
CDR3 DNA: TGCAGTGCTCGGACTACCCAAGAGACCCAGTACTTC
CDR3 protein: CSARTTQETQYF

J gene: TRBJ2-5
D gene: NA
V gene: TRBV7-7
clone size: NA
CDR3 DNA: TGTGCTAGCAGCTTCCCCGGGCGGGAAGAGACCCAGTACTTC
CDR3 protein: CASSFPGREETQYF

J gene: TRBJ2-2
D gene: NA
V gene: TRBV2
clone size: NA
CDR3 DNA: TGTGCCAGCACAGCAGGAGCCACAACCGGGGAGCTGTTTTTT
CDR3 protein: CASTAGATTGELFF

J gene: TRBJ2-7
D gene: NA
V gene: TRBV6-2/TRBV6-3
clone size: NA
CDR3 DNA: TGTGCCAGCAGCCCGGACGTCTACGAGCAGTACTTC
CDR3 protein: CASSPDVYEQYF

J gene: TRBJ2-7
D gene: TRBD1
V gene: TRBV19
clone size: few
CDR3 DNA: TGTGCCAGTAGTATTGGGGCGACAGGGGGATCCAACTACGAGCAGTACTTC
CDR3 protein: CASSIGATGGSNYEQYF

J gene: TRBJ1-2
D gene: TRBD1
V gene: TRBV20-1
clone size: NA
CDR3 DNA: TGCAGTGCTACGCCGGGACAGGGTTTCGGCTCTGGGTATGGCTACACCTTC
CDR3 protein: CSATPGQGFGSGYGYTF

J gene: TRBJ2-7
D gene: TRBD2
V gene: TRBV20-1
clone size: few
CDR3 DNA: TGCAGTGCGCCAAGGACTAGCGGGGGCCCAAGCTCCTACGAGCAGTACTTC
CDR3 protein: CSAPRTSGGPSSYEQYF

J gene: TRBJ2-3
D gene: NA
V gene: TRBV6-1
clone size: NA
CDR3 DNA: TGTGCCAGCAGTCCCATTGAATCCACAGATACGCAGTATTTT
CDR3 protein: CASSPIESTDTQYF

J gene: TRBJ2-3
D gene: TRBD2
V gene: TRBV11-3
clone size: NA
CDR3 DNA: TGTGCCAGCAGCCCCCGGGGCGGGGGGGCTACAGATACGCAGTATTTT
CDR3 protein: CASSPRGGGATDTQYF

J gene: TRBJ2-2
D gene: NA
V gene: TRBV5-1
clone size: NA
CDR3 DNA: TGCGCCAGCAGCTCGAGGGCAGAGAACACCGGGGAGCTGTTTTTT
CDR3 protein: CASSSRAENTGELFF

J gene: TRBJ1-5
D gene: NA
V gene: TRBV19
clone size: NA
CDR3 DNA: TGTGCCAGTAGTATACACCTATTGGGGCCCCAGCATTTT
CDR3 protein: CASSIHLLGPQHF

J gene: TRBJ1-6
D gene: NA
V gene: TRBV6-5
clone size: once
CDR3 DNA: TGTGCCAGCAGTTACGTTAATTCACCCCTCCACTTT
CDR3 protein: CASSYVNSPLHF

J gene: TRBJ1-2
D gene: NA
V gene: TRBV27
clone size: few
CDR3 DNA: TGTGCCAGCAGTCCTCGGACAGATTACTATGGCTACACCTTC
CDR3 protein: CASSPRTDYYGYTF

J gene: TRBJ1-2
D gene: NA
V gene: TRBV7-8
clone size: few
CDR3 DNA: TGTGCCAGCAGCTTAGGACGGCCCTATGGCTACACCTTC
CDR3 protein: CASSLGRPYGYTF